The present TCR beta chain was sequenced within a study of T-cell memory formation after mild COVID-19 (dated by TCRdb to about 2021). A note on the overall study: Most TCR sequence clusters were specific to one of the two donors. In a couple of donors, T-cell clones that expanded and contracted after mild COVID-19 were tracked by sequencing TCRalpha and TCRbeta repertoires over time. Two young, previously healthy adult volunteers, one female and one male, were included in the cohort. The paper as a whole reports these results and caveats: Contracting CD4+ clones appeared mostly in the CM and EM memory subsets, whereas CD8+ clones were enriched in EMRA. Some responding clones were found in pre-infection memory, which suggests that pre-existing cross-reactive memory T cells took part in the SARS-CoV-2 response. SARS-CoV-2 specificity of the second-wave clones peaking on day 37 was not confirmed. Clones contracting from day 15 to 85 had balanced CD4/CD8 phenotypes, while a second wave expanding from day 15 to 37 was biased towards CD4+. Only a couple of mild cases were covered in the study, and larger cohorts including severe cases with pre-infection samples were considered necessary.

Ficoll-Paque density gradient centrifugation was used to isolate PBMCs. Sequencing instrument: Illumina NovaSeq 6000. TCRalpha and TCRbeta cDNA libraries were built by 5'RACE with constant-segment primers, adding sample barcodes and unique molecular identifiers. RNA was extracted from every sample with Trizol reagent. Libraries were amplified in two PCR steps, with a second sample barcode and Illumina TruSeq adapters added in the second step. Sequencing of libraries was performed on an Illumina NovaSeq with 2 x 150 bp paired-end reads. The paper's data handling went like this. With migec v1.2.7, reads were demultiplexed and then collapsed into UMI-guided consensus sequences. With mixcr v2.1.11, UMI consensuses were aligned to TRA and TRB V and J templates and assembled into clonotypes. Expanded or contracted clonotypes were those called significant by both edgeR and NoisET, with noise models trained on biological replicates. For edgeR calls, the thresholds were a false discovery rate-adjusted p below 0.01 and a log2 fold-change of 1. As an exploratory analysis of dynamics, PCA with hierarchical clustering was applied to max-normalized trajectories of the 1000 most abundant clonotypes. Separately sequenced CD4+ and CD8+ repertoires were used to assign the CD4 or CD8 phenotype of responding clones. The public reads were quality trimmed at Q25 with fastp and then assembled into clones with MiXCR by TCRdb, keeping productive beta chains. Merged by CDR3 protein, the rows form single entries marked with the most common genes and DNA. These V and J calls rely on TCRdb rather than the paper's analysis. Counted in this sample were about 400,000 distinct CDR3 sequences; about a sixth of them appeared once. The ten largest account for around a fifth of the sample.

Trimming takes 0 bases from V and 2 bases from J, and the germline ends sit 7 bases apart. Taken from cysteine to phenylalanine, the CDR3 has 14 residues. The sequence is cut down to CDR3 DNA, 42 bases in frame from base 1. From a lookup of the germline V gene, CDR1 and CDR2 are KGHSH and LQKENI. This clonotype was found a few times. Its specific antigen is unknown. Base-call qualities are not available, and no considerably larger clone is one nucleotide away. The chain is encoded by TRBV18 joined to TRBJ1-2, with no D gene named confidently. This TCR was recovered from a young man who had mild COVID-19 (a few samples of this study predate the infection). The sample titles of this study are shuffled in the database, so cell type and time point are left out; the donor was told from shared clones. The sequenced material came from PBMCs or a T cell subset sorted from them (not recorded which). The bases read TGTGCCAGCTCACCACCGCTCAGGAACTATGGCTACACCTTC. Its translation reads: CASSPPLRNYGYTF.